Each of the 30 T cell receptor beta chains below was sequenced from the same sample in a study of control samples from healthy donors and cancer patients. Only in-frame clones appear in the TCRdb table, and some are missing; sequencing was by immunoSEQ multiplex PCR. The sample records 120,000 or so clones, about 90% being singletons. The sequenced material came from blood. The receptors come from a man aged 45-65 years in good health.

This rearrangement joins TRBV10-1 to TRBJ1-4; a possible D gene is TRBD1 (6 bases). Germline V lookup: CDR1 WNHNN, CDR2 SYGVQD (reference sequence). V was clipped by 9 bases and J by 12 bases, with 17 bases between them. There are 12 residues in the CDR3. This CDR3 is CARSRAAGELFF. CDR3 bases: TGCGCCAGAAGTCGGGCCGCAGGGGAACTGTTTTTT.

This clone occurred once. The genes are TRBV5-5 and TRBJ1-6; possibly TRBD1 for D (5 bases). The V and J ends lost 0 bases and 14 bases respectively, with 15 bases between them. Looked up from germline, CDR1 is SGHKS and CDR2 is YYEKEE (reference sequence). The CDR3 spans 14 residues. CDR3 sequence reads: CASSLGQLDLSLHF. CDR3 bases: TGTGCCAGCAGCTTGGGACAGCTTGATCTCTCCCTCCACTTT.

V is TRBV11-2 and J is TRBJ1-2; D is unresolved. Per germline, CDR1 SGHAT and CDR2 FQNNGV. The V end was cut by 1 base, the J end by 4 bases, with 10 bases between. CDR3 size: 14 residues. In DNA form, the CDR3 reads TGTGCCAGCAGCTTAGGCGGGGTCCCCTATGGCTACACCTTC. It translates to CASSLGGVPYGYTF.

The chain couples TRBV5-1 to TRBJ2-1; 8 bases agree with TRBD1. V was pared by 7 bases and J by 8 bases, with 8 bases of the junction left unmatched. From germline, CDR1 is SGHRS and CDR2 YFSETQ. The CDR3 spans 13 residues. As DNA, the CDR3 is TGCGCCAGCGGCAGGGGGCGCGGGTATGAGCAGTTCTTC. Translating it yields CASGRGRGYEQFF.

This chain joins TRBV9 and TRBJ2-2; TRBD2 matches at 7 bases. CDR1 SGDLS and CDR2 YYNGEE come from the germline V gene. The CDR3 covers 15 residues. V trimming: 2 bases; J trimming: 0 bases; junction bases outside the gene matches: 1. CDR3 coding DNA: TGTGCCAGCAGCGTCCTAGCGGCGAACACCGGGGAGCTGTTTTTT. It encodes CASSVLAANTGELFF.

The chain's CDR3 is CASSQLHAGSEQFF. CDR3 coding DNA: TGTGCCAGCAGTCAACTACATGCGGGGTCAGAGCAGTTCTTC. The V call is TRBV7-9, the J call TRBJ2-1, with D possibly being TRBD2 (6 bases). The CDR3 consists of 14 residues. Germline loops: CDR1 SEHNR, CDR2 FQNEAQ (reference sequence). V was cut by 6 bases and J by 10 bases, with 19 bases left in between.

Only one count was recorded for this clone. CDR3 region: CASSFGTVNTEAFF. Written as DNA, the CDR3 is TGTGCCAGCAGCTTTGGGACAGTGAACACTGAAGCTTTCTTT. The chain joins TRBV7-2 to TRBJ1-1, with 7 nucleotides matching TRBD1. The CDR3 contains 14 residues. Germline-derived CDR1 and CDR2 are SGHTA and FQGNSA. After removal of 3 bases from V and 0 bases from J, the junction contained 1 base not matched to a gene.

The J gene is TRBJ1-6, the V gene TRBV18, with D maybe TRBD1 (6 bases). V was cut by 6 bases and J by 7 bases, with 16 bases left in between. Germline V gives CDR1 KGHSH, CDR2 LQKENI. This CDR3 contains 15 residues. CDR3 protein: CASSGTGSANSPLHF. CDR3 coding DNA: TGTGCCAGCTCGGGCACAGGGTCCGCGAATTCACCCCTCCACTTT.

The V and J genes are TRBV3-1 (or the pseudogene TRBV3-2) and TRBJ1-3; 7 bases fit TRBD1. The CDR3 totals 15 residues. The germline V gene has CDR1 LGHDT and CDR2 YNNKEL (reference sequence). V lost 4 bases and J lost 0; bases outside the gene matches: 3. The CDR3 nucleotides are TGTGCCAGCAGCCTTGGACAGGCCTCTGGAAACACCATATATTTT. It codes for CASSLGQASGNTIYF.

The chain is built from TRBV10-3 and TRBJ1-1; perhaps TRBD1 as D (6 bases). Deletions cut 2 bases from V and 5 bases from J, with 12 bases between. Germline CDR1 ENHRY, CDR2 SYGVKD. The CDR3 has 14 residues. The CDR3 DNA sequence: TGTGCCATCAGTGAGGTCAGGGGAAATACTGAAGCTTTCTTT. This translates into CAISEVRGNTEAFF.

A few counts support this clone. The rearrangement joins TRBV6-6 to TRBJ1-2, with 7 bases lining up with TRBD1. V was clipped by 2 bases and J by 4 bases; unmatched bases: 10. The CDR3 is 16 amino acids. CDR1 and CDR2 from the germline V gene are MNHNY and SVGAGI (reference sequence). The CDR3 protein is CASSYPTWDSLYGYTF. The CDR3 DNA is TGTGCCAGCAGTTACCCAACCTGGGACAGCCTCTATGGCTACACCTTC.

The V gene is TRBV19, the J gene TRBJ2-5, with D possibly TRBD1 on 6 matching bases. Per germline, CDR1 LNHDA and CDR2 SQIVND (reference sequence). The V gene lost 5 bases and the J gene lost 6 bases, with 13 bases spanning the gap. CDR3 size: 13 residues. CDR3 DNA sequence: TGTGCCAGTAGTCAACAGGGTCGACAGACCCAGTACTTC. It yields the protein CASSQQGRQTQYF.

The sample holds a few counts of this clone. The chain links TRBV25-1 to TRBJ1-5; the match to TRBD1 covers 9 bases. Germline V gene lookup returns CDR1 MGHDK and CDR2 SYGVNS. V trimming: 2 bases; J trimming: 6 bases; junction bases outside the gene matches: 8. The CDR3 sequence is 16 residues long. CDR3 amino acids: CASSENGQGNFQPQHF. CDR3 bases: TGTGCCAGCAGTGAAAACGGACAGGGGAATTTTCAGCCCCAGCATTTT.

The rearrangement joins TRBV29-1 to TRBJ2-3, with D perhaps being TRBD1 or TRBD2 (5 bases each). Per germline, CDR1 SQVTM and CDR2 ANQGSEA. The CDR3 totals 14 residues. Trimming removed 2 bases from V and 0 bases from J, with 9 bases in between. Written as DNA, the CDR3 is TGCAGCGTTGAAAGGGGAGAGAGCACAGATACGCAGTATTTT. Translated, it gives CSVERGESTDTQYF.

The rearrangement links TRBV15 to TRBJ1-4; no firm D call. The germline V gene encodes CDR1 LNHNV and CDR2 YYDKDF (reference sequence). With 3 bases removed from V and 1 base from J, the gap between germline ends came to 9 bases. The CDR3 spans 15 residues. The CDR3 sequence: CATSRGLGTNEKLFF. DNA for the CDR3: TGTGCCACCAGCAGGGGTTTAGGAACTAATGAAAAACTGTTTTTT.

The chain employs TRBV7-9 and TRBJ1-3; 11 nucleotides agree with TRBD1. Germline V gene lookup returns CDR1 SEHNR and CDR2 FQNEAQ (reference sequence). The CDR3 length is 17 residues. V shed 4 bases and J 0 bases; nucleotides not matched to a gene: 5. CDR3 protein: CASSWDRGYYSGNTIYF. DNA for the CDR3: TGTGCCAGCAGCTGGGACAGGGGGTATTACTCTGGAAACACCATATATTTT.

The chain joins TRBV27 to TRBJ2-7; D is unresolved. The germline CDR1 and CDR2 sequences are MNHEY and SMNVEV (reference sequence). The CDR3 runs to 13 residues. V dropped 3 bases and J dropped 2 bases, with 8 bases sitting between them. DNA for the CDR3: TGTGCCAGCAGTTTCGGCAGCCCCTACGAGCAGTACTTC. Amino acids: CASSFGSPYEQYF.

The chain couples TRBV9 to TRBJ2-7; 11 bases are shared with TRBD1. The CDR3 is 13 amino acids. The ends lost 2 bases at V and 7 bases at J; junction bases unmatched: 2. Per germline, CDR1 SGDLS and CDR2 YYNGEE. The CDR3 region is CASSVGTGGEQYF. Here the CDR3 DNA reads TGTGCCAGCAGCGTTGGGACAGGGGGGGAGCAGTACTTC.

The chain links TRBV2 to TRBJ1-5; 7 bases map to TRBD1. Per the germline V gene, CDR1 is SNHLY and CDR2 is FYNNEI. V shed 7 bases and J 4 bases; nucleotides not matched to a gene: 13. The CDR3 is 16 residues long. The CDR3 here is CASNPLMDRKNQPQHF. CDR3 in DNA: TGTGCCAGCAATCCCCTTATGGACAGGAAAAATCAGCCCCAGCATTTT.

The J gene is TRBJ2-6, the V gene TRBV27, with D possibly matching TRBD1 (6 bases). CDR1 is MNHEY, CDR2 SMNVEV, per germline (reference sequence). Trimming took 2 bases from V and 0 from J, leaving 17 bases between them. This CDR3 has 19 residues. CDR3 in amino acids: CASSLMQGTPFSGANVLTF. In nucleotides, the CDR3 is TGTGCCAGCAGTTTAATGCAGGGGACCCCTTTCTCTGGGGCCAACGTCCTGACTTTC.

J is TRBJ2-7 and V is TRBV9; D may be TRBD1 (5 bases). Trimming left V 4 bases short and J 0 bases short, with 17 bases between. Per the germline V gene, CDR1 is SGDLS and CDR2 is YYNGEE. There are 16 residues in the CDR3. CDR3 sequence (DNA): TGTGCCAGCAGCCCTTTCGACAGACCCAGCTCCTACGAGCAGTACTTC. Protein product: CASSPFDRPSSYEQYF.

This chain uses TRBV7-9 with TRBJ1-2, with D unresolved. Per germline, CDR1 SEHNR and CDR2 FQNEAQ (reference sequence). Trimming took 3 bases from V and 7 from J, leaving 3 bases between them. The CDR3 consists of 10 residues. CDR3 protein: CASSFGGYTF. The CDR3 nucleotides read TGTGCCAGCAGCTTCGGTGGCTACACCTTC.

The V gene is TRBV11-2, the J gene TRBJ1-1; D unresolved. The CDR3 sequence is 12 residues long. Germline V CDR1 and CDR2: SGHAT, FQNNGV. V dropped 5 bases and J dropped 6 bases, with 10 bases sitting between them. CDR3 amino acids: CASSPPLAEAFF. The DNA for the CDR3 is TGTGCCAGCAGCCCCCCCCTCGCTGAAGCTTTCTTT.

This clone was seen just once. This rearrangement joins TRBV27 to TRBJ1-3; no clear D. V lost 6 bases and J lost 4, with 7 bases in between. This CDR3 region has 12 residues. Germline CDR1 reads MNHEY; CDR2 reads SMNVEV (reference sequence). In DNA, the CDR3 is TGTGCCAGCAGAGGAGGCGGAAACACCATATATTTT. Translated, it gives CASRGGGNTIYF.

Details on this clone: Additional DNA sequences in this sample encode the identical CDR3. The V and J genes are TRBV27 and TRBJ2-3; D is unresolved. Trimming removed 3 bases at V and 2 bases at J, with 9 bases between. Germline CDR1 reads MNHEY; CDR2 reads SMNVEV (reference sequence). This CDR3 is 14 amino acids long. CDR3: CASSLSPLTDTQYF. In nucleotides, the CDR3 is TGTGCCAGCAGTTTGTCCCCACTCACAGATACGCAGTATTTT.

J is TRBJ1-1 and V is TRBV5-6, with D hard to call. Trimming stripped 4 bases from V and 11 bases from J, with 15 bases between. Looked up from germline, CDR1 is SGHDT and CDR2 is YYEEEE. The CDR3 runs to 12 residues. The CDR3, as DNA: TGTGCCAGCAGCCGGCCTAGGGAGTTGGCTTTCTTT. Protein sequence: CASSRPRELAFF.

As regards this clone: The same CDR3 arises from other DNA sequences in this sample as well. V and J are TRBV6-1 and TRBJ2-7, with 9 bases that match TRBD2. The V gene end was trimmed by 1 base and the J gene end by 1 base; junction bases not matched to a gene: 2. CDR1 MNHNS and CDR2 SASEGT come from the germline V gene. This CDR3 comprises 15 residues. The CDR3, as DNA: TGTGCCAGCAGTGAAGGACTAGCGGCTTCCTACGAGCAGTACTTC. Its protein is CASSEGLAASYEQYF.

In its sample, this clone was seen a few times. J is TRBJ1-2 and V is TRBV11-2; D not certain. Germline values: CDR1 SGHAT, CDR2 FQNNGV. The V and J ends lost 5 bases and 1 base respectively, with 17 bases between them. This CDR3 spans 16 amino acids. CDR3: CASSTPAGLLNYGYTF. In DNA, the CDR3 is TGTGCCAGCAGCACCCCGGCCGGGCTCCTTAACTATGGCTACACCTTC.

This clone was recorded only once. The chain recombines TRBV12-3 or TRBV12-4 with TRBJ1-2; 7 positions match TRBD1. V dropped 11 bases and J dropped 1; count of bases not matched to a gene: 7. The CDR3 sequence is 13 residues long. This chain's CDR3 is CAGTVNFNYGYTF. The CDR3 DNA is TGTGCCGGGACAGTTAACTTTAACTATGGCTACACCTTC.

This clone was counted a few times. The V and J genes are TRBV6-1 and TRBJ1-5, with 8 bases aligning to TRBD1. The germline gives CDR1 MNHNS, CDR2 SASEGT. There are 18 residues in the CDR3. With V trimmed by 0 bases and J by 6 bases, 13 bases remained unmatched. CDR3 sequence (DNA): TGTGCCAGCAGTGAAGCGCTTCACTCGACAGGGGCACGTCAGCCCCAGCATTTT. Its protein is CASSEALHSTGARQPQHF.